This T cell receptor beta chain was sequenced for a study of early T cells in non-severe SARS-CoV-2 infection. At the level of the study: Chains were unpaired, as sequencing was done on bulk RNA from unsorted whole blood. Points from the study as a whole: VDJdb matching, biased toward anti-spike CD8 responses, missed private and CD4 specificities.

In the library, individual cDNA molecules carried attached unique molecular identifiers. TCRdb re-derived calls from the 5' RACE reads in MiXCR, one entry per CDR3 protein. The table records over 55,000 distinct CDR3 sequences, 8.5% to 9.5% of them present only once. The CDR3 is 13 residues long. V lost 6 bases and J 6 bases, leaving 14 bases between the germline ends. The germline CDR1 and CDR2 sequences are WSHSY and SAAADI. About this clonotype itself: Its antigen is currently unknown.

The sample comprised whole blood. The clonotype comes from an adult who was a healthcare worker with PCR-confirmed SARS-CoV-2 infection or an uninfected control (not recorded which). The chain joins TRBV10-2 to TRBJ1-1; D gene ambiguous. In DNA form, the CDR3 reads TGCGCCAGCAGCACCAGTGCCGAGCCTGAAGCTTTCTTT. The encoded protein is CASSTSAEPEAFF.